This record covers a single TCR beta chain. The germline V gene encodes CDR1 ENHRY and CDR2 SYGVKD. CDR3 size: 13 residues. With V trimmed by 4 bases and J by 6 bases, 3 bases remained unmatched. This entry is derived from a study of blood T cell repertoires in COVID-19. Only in-frame clones appear in the TCRdb table, and some are missing; sequencing was by immunoSEQ multiplex PCR. This table has roughly 150,000 clones, around four fifths appearing once. This chain joins TRBV10-3 and TRBJ1-2, with TRBD1 matching 9 bases. Sequenced sample: PBMCs or T cells enriched from blood (not recorded which). This receptor was obtained from a woman in her forties who had recovered from COVID-19. The DNA for the CDR3 is TGTGCCATCAGTGGGGGACAGGGAGATGGCTACACCTTC. Translated, it gives CAISGGQGDGYTF.